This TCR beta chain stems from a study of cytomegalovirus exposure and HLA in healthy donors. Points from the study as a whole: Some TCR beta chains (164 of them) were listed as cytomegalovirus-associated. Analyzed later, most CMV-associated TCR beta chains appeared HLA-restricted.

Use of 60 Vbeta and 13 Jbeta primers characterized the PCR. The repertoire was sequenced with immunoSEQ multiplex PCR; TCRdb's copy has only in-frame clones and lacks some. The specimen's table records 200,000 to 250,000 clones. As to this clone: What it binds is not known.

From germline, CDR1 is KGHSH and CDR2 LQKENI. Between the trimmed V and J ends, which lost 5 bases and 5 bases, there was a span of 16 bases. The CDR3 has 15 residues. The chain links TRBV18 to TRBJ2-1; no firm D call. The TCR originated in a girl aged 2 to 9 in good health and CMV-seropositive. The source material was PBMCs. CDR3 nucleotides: TGTGCCAGCTCATCGACTCCCACCTTTAACAATGAGCAGTTCTTC. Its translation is CASSSTPTFNNEQFF.